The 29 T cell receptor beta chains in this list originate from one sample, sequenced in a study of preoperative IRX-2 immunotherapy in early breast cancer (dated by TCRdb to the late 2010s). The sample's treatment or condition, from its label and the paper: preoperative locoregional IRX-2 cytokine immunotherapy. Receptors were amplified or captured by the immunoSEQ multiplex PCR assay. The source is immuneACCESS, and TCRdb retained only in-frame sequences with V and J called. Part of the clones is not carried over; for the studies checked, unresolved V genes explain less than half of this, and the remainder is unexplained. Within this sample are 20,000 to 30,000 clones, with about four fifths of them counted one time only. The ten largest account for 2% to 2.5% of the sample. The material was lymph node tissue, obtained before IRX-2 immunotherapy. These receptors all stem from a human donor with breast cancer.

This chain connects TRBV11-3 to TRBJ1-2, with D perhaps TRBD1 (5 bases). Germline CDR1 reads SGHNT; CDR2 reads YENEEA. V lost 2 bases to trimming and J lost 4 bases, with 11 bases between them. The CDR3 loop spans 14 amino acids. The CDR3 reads CASSLSLQGYGYTF. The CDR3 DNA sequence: TGTGCCAGCAGCTTATCTCTCCAGGGCTATGGCTACACCTTC.

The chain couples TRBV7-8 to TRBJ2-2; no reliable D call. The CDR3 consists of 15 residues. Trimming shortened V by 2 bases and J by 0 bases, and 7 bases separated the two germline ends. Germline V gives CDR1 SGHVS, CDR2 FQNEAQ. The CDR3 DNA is TGTGCCAGCAGCTTAACCGGTCCGAACACCGGGGAGCTGTTTTTT. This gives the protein CASSLTGPNTGELFF.

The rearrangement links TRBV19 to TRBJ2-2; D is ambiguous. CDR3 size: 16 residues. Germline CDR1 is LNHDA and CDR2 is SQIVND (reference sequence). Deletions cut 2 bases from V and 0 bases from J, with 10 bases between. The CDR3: CASSISGNSNTGELFF. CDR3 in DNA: TGTGCCAGTAGTATATCCGGAAATTCGAACACCGGGGAGCTGTTTTTT.

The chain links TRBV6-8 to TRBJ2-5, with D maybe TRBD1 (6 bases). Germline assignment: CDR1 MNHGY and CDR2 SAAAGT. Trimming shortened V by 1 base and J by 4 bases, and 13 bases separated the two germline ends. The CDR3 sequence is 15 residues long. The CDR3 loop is CASSYLTGNSETQYF. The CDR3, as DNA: TGTGCCAGCAGTTACTTAACAGGGAACTCAGAGACCCAGTACTTC.

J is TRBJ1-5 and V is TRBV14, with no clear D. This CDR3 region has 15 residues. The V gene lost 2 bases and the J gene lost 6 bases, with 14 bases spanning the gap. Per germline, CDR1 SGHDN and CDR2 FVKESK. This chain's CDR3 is CASSQPPVPTQPQHF. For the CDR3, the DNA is TGTGCCAGCAGCCAACCGCCCGTACCGACTCAGCCCCAGCATTTT.

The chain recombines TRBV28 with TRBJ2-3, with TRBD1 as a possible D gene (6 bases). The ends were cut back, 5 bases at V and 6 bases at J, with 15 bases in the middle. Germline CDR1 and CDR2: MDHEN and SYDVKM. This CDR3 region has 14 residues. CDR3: CASSPGALRDTQYF. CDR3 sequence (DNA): TGTGCCAGCAGTCCAGGGGCTTTGCGGGATACGCAGTATTTT.

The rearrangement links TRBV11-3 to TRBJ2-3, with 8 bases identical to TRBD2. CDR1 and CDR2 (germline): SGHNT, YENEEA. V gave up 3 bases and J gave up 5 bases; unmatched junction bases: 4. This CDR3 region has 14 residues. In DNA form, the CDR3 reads TGTGCCAGCAGCTTCGGGGGGGTGGTAGATACGCAGTATTTT. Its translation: CASSFGGVVDTQYF.

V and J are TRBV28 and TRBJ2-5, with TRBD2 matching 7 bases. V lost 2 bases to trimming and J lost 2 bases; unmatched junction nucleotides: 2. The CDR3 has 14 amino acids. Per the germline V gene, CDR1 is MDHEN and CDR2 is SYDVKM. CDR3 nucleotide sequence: TGTGCCAGCAGTTTACAAGCGGGGCAAGAGACCCAGTACTTC. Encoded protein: CASSLQAGQETQYF. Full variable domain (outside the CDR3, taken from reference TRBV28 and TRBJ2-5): DVKVTQSSRYLVKRTGEKVFLECVQDMDHENMFWYRQDPGLGLRLIYFSYDVKMKEKGDIPEGYSVSREKKERFSLILESASTNQTSMYLCASSLQAGQETQYFGPGTRLLVL.

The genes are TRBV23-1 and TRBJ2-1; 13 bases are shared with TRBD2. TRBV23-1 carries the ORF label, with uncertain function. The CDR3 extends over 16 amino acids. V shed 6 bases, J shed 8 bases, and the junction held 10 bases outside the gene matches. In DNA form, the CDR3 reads TGCGCCAGCAGCTTAAAACTAGCGGGGGGGCCTTATGAGCAGTTCTTC. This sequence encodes CASSLKLAGGPYEQFF.

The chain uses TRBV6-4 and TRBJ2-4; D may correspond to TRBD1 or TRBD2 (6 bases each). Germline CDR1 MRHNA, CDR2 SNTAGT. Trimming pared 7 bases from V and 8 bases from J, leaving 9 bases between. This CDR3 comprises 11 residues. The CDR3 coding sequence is TGTGCCAGCAAGAGGGGGGACATTCAGTACTTC. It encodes CASKRGDIQYF.

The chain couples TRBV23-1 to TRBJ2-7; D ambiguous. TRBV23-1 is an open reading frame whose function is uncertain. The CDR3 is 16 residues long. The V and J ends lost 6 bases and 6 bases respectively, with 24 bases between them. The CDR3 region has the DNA TGCGCCAGCAGCCAAGATCTGAACCTAGGTAGGACCGAGCAGTACTTC. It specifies CASSQDLNLGRTEQYF.

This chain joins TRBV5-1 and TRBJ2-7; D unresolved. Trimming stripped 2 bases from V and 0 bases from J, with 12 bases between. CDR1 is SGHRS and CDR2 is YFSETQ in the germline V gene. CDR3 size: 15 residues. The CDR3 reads CASSLGRVLSYEQYF. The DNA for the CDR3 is TGCGCCAGCAGCTTAGGACGGGTACTCTCCTACGAGCAGTACTTC.

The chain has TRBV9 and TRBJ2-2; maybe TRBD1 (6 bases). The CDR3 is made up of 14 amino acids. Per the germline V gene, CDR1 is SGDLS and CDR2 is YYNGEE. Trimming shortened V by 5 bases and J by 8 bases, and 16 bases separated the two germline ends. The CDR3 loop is CASSARGTGGELFF. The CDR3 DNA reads TGTGCCAGCAGTGCCAGGGGAACGGGAGGGGAGCTGTTTTTT.

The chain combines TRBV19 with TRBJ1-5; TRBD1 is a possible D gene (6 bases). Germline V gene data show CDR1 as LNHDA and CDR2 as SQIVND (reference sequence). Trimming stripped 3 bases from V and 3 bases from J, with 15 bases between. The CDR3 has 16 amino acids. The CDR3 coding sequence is TGTGCCAGTAGTATCGGGTCCAGGGGCGTCAATCAGCCCCAGCATTTT. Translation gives CASSIGSRGVNQPQHF.

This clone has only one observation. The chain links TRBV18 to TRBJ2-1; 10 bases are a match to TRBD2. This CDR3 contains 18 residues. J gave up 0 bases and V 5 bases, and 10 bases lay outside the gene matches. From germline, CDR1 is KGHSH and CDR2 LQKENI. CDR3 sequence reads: CASSEVAGGSSSYNEQFF. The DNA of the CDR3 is TGTGCCAGCTCAGAGGTAGCGGGGGGCTCCAGCTCCTACAATGAGCAGTTCTTC.

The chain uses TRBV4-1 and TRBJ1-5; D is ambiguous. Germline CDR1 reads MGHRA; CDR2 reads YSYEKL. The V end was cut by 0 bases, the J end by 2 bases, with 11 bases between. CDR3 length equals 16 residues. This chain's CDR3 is CASSQDVGVGNQPQHF. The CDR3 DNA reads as TGCGCCAGCAGCCAAGATGTCGGGGTTGGCAATCAGCCCCAGCATTTT.

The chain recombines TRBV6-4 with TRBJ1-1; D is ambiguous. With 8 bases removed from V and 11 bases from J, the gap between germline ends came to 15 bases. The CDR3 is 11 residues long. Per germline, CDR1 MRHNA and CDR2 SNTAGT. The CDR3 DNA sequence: TGTGCCAGCCATCAATCGGCGCGGGCTTTCTTT. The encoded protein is CASHQSARAFF.

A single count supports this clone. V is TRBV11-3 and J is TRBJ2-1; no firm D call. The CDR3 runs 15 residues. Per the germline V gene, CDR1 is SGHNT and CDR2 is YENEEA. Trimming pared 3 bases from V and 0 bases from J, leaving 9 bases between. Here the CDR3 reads CASSFRGSSYNEQFF. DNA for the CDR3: TGTGCCAGCAGCTTTCGCGGCAGCTCCTACAATGAGCAGTTCTTC.

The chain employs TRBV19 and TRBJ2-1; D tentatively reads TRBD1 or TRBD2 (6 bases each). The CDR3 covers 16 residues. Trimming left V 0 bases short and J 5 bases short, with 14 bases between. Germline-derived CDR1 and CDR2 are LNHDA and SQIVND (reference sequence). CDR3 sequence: CASSIEGARLDNEQFF. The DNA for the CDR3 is TGTGCCAGTAGTATAGAGGGGGCGAGACTAGACAATGAGCAGTTCTTC.

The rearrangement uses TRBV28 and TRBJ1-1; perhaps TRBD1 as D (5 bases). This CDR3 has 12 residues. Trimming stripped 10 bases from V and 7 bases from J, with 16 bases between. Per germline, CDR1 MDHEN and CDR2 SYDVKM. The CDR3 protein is CATGGEAHEAFF. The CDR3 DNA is TGTGCCACTGGAGGGGAAGCCCATGAAGCTTTCTTT.

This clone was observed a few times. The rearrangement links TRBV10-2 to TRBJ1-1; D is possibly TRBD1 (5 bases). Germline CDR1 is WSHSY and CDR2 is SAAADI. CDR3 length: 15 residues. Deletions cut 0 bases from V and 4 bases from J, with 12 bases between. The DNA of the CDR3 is TGCGCCAGCAGTGAGTCGGTGGGACCAGCCACTGAAGCTTTCTTT. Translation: CASSESVGPATEAFF.

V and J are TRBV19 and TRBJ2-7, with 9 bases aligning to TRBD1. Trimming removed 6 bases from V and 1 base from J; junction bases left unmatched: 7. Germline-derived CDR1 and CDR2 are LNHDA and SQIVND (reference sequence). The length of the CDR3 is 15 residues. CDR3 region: CASSDPGQGSYEQYF. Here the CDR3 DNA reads TGTGCCAGTAGCGATCCGGGACAGGGATCCTACGAGCAGTACTTC.

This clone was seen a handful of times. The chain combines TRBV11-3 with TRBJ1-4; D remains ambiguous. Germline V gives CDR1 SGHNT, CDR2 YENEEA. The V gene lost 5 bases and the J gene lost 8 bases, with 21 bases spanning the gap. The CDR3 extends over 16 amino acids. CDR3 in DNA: TGTGCCAGCAGCACTAACCCTTCAGGCGCGGCAGAAAAACTGTTTTTT. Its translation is CASSTNPSGAAEKLFF.

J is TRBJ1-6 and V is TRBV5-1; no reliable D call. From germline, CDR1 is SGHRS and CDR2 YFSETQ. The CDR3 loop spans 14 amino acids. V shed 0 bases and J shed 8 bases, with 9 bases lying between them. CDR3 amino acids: CASSLDGEDSPLHF. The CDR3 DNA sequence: TGCGCCAGCAGCTTGGACGGGGAGGATTCACCCCTCCACTTT.

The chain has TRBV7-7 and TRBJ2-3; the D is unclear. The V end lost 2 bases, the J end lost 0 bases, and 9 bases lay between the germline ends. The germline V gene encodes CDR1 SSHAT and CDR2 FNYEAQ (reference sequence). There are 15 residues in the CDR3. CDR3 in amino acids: CASSLQAASTDTQYF. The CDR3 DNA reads TGTGCCAGCAGCTTACAGGCAGCTAGCACAGATACGCAGTATTTT.

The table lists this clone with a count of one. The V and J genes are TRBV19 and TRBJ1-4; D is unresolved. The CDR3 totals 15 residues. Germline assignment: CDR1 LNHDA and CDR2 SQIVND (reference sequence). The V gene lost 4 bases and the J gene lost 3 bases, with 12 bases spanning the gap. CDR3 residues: CASSTPGSANEKLFF. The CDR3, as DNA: TGTGCCAGTAGTACACCCGGCTCGGCTAATGAAAAACTGTTTTTT.

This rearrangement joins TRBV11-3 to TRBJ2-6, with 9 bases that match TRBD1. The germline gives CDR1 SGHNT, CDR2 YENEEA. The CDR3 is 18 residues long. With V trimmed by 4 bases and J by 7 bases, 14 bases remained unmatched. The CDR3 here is CASSSSRTGDRVANVLTF. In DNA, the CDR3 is TGTGCCAGCAGCTCCTCCAGGACAGGGGATCGGGTTGCCAACGTCCTGACTTTC.

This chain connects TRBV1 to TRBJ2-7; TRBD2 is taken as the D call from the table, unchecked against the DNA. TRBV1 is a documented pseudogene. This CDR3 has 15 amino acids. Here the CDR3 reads CASSLGRGGQREQYF. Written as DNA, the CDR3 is TGCGCCAGCAGCTTAGGGAGGGGCGGACAGCGCGAGCAGTACTTC.

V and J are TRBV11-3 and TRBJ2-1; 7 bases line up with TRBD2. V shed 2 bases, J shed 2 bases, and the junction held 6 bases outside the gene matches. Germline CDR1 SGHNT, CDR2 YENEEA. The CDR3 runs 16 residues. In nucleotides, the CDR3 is TGTGCCAGCAGCTTAAGAGGACTAGGGACCTACAATGAGCAGTTCTTC. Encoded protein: CASSLRGLGTYNEQFF.